This entry concerns a single TCR beta chain. Primers included in the PCR were 60 Vbeta and 13 Jbeta primers. Original processing notes: An analysis performed later counted 74 million or so unique TCR beta chains (approximately 11 million of them shared). The method was immunoSEQ multiplex PCR; TCRdb's version includes in-frame clones alone and lacks a portion of them. The V and J calls and the clone size are those of that table, but D and trimming were determined from the DNA. This sample has more than 95,000 clones, with more than 70% found just once. The data belong to a study of cytomegalovirus exposure and HLA in healthy donors. The CDR3 length is 17 residues. CDR1 is SGHAT and CDR2 is FQNNGV in the germline V gene. V gave up 5 bases and J gave up 7 bases; unmatched junction bases: 8.

Sequenced: PBMCs. V usage is TRBV11-2 and J usage is TRBJ2-2; 15 bases are a match to TRBD2. The receptor comes from a woman in her forties or fifties in good health and CMV-seropositive. CDR3 region: CASSPRGLAGGHGELFF. CDR3 sequence (DNA): TGTGCCAGCAGCCCAAGGGGACTAGCGGGAGGACACGGGGAGCTGTTTTTT.